The entry below describes one T cell receptor (beta chain). This entry is derived from a study of blood T cell repertoires in COVID-19. Overall study context: The study drew acute and convalescent COVID-19 samples from the United States, Italy and Spain. Sources were T cells, B-cell-depleted T cells, or PBMCs; the material itself was cDNA or gDNA.

Authors' data handling: Reference gene primer amplification in the assay estimated nucleated cell counts. Sequenced by immunoSEQ multiplex PCR; TCRdb stores in-frame clones only, minus some. V and J calls and clone size are copied from that table; D and trimming were computed from the DNA. The data show about 200,000 clones, approximately 86% seen once. Enrolment of Seattle patients took place during active infection, and they were followed longitudinally. Germline CDR1 reads SGHAT; CDR2 reads FQNNGV. The CDR3 is 12 amino acids. The V end was cut by 1 base, the J end by 6 bases, with 4 bases between. The sequenced material came from peripheral blood. This TCR derives from a man in his 60s with COVID-19, enrolled during active disease. V gene TRBV11-2 combines with J gene TRBJ2-1; D unclear. CDR3 DNA: TGTGCCAGCAGCTTAGCAGGCAATGAGCAGTTCTTC. It codes for CASSLAGNEQFF. Filled out from reference TRBV11-2 and TRBJ2-1, the complete variable domain reads EAGVAQSPRYKIIEKRQSVAFWCNPISGHATLYWYQQILGQGPKLLIQFQNNGVVDDSQLPKDRFSAERLKGVDSTLKIQPAKLEDSAVYLCASSLAGNEQFFGPGTRLTVL.